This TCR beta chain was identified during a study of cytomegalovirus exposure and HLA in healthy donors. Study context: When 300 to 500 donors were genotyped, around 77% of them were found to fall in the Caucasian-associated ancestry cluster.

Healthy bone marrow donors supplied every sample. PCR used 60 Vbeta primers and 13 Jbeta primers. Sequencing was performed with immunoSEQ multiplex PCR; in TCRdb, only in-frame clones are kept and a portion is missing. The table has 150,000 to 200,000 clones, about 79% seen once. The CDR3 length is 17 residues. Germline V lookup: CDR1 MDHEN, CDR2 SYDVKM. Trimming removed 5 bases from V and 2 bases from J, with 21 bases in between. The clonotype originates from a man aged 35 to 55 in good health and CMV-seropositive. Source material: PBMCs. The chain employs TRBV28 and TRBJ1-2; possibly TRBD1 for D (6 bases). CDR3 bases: TGTGCCAGCAGTCGGCCCGGGGGGGCAGGATTCAACTATGGCTACACCTTC. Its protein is CASSRPGGAGFNYGYTF.